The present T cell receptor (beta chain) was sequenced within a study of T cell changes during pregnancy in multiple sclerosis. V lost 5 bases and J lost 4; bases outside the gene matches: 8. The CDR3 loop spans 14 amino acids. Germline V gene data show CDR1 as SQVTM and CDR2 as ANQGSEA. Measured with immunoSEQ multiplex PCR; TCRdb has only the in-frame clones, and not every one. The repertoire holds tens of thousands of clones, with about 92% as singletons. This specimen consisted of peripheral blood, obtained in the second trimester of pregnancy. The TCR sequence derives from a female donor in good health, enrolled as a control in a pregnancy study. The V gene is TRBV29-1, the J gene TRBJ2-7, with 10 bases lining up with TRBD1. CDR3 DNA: TGCAGCGTTATCCTCCGGGACAGGGGTTACGAGCAGTACTTC. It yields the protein CSVILRDRGYEQYF.